This TCR beta chain is from a study of blood T cell repertoires in COVID-19. Generated by immunoSEQ multiplex PCR, the TCRdb table keeps only in-frame clones and is missing some. The table includes roughly 410,000 clones, around nine tenths detected once. The germline V gene encodes CDR1 SGHRS and CDR2 YFSETQ. The CDR3 spans 14 residues. V lost 0 bases to trimming and J lost 6 bases, with 12 bases between them. The receptor was derived from a woman in her thirties or forties with COVID-19, enrolled during active disease. The chain carries TRBV5-1 and TRBJ2-5; maybe TRBD1 (6 bases). The sample taken for sequencing was peripheral blood. CDR3 coding DNA: TGCGCCAGCAGCTTGGCCGGCAGGGGAAAGACCCAGTACTTC. Residues: CASSLAGRGKTQYF.